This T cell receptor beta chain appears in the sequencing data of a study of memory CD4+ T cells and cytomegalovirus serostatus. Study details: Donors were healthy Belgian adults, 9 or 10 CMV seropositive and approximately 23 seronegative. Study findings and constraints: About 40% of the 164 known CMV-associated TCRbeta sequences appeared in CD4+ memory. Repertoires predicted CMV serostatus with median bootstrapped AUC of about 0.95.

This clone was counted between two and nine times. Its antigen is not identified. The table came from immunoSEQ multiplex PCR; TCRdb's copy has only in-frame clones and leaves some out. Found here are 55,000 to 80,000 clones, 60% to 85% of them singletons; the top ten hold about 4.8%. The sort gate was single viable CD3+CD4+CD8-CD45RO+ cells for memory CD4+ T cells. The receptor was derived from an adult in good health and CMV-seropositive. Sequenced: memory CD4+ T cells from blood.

This chain's CDR3 is CASSSDREETQYF. For the CDR3, the DNA is TGTGCCAGCAGCTCAGACAGGGAAGAGACCCAGTACTTC. This chain joins TRBV7-3 and TRBJ2-5; TRBD1 matches at 7 bases. The CDR3 extends over 13 amino acids. Germline assignment: CDR1 SGHTA and CDR2 FQGTGA. V gave up 4 bases and J gave up 3 bases; unmatched junction bases: 2.